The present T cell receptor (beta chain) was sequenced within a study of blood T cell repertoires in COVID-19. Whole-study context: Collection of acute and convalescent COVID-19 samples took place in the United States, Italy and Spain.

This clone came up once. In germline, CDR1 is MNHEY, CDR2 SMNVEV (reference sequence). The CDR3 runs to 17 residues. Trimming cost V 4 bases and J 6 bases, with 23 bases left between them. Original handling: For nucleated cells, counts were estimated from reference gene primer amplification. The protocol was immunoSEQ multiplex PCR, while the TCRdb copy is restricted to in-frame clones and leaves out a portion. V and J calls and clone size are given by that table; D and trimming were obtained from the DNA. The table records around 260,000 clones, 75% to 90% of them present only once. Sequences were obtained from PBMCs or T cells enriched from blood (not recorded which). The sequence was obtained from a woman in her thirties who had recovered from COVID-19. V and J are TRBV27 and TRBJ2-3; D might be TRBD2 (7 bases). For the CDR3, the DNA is TGTGCCAGCAGTTCCAAGGGGGGGACGGGACTAAGTGATACGCAGTATTTT. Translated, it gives CASSSKGGTGLSDTQYF.